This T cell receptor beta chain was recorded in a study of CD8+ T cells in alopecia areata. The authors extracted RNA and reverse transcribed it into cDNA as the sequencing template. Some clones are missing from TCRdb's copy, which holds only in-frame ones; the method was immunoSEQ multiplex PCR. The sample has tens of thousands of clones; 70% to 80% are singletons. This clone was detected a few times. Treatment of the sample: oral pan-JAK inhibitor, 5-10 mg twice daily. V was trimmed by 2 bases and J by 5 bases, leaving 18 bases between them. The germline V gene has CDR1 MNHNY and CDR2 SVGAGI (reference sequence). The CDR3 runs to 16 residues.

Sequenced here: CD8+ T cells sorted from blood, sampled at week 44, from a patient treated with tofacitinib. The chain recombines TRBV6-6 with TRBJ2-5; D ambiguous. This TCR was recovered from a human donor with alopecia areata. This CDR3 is CASSYPFRANRETQYF. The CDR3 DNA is TGTGCCAGCAGTTACCCTTTTAGGGCAAATCGGGAGACCCAGTACTTC.